These T cell receptor beta chains were read from a single sample in a study of tumor and adjacent non-tumor tissue in lung cancer. One entry per CDR3 protein results from TCRdb running MiXCR on the multiplex PCR reads. This table has roughly 220,000 distinct CDR3 sequences, over 55% appearing once. Material for sequencing was lung tumor tissue. Source of these receptors: a man in his 60s with non-small cell lung cancer. The CDR3 runs from the conserved cysteine through the conserved F or W. D genes are given only for firm matches. For some rows the clone size is stated as once, few or many, or as a class when expanded; others skip it.

TRBJ1-5	TRBV12-3/TRBV12-4	-	-	TGTGCCAGCAGTTTAGGGGATTCGGGCAATCAGCCCCAGCATTTT	CASSLGDSGNQPQHF
TRBJ2-2	TRBV20-1	-	-	TGCAGTGCGCCCCGGCGGGTCGGTGGCACCCGGGAGCTGTTTTTT	CSAPRRVGGTRELFF
TRBJ1-1	TRBV4-3	-	-	TGCGCCAGCAGCCAAGACGTTCAGAGCAGTTCGGGCACTGAAACTTTCTTT	CASSQDVQSSSGTETFF
TRBJ1-4	TRBV20-1	-	-	TGCAGTGTTAAGGAGTCGGCAACTAATGAAAAACAGTTTTTT	CSVKESATNEKQFF
TRBJ2-7	TRBV11-2	-	-	TGTGCCAGCGGGGCAGGGGCCAATGACAAGCAGTACTTC	CASGAGANDKQYF
TRBJ2-2	TRBV11-2	-	many	TGTGCCAGCAGAATCCCAGGGAAGGGGAGGACCGGGGAGCTGTTTTTT	CASRIPGKGRTGELFF
TRBJ2-3	TRBV6-5	-	-	TGTGTCAGCAGTTACGGAGTCTCTAGCACAGATACGCAGTATTTT	CVSSYGVSSTDTQYF
TRBJ1-1	TRBV6-5	-	-	TGTGCCAGCAGTTACGACACCAGTGAAGCTTTCTTT	CASSYDTSEAFF
TRBJ2-1	TRBV5-1	-	-	TGCGCCAGCAGCCTGAAGGGGGACAATGAGCAGTTCTTC	CASSLKGDNEQFF
TRBJ1-4	TRBV30	-	-	TGTGGCTGGAGTGTACAGGCAGATGAAAAACTGTTTTTT	CGWSVQADEKLFF
TRBJ2-7	TRBV11-3	TRBD1	once	TGCGCCAGCAGCCCCGGGACAGGTAAATGCGAGCAGTACTTC	CASSPGTGKCEQYF